These T cell receptor beta chains were read from a single sample in a study of early T cells in non-severe SARS-CoV-2 infection. TCRdb re-derived calls from the 5' RACE reads in MiXCR, one entry per CDR3 protein. The table lists tens of thousands of distinct CDR3 sequences, about 5.2% of them singletons. Sequenced input: whole blood. The source is an adult who was a healthcare worker with PCR-confirmed SARS-CoV-2 infection or an uninfected control (not recorded which). CDR3s include the opening cysteine and the closing phenylalanine or tryptophan. Each record gives: J gene, V gene, CDR3 protein.

J: TRBJ2-3; V: TRBV28; CDR3: CASSPTTPALAESTDTQYF
J: TRBJ2-1; V: TRBV15; CDR3: CATSSRENNEQFF
J: TRBJ2-7; V: TRBV20-1; CDR3: CSARPPLSSYEQYF
J: TRBJ2-3; V: TRBV7-2; CDR3: CASSLGSRGKTDTQYF
J: TRBJ2-1; V: TRBV20-1; CDR3: CSGMTGGYNEQFF
J: TRBJ2-7; V: TRBV29-1; CDR3: CSVEGSGIYYEQYF
J: TRBJ1-5; V: TRBV5-5; CDR3: CASSLMWAGSQPQHF
J: TRBJ2-3; V: TRBV20-1; CDR3: CSASNPGERTDTQYF
J: TRBJ2-7; V: TRBV7-9; CDR3: CASSPGTVGDGTYEQYF
J: TRBJ2-7; V: TRBV29-1; CDR3: CSVTSGREGEQYF
J: TRBJ2-1; V: TRBV19; CDR3: CASRAGGPTILLYNEQFF
J: TRBJ2-3; V: TRBV7-9; CDR3: CASSLMEQDTQYF
J: TRBJ1-1; V: TRBV7-2; CDR3: CASSLPDALTGAFF
J: TRBJ2-7; V: TRBV11-2; CDR3: CASSLDGQTYEQYF
J: TRBJ2-1; V: TRBV27; CDR3: CASSPWTAYNEQFF
J: TRBJ2-1; V: TRBV5-5; CDR3: CASSLPGAYNEQFF
J: TRBJ2-1; V: TRBV28; CDR3: CASSTVTSGLYNEQFF
J: TRBJ1-3; V: TRBV12-3/TRBV12-4; CDR3: CASSSDSGNTIYF
J: TRBJ2-1; V: TRBV11-2; CDR3: CASSLELATSYNEQFF
J: TRBJ1-3; V: TRBV11-2; CDR3: CASSFGVRNTIYF
J: TRBJ2-3; V: TRBV11-2; CDR3: CASSLDLTGTDLAIHTDTQYF
J: TRBJ1-5; V: TRBV6-1; CDR3: CASSEAPGHQPQHF
J: TRBJ2-7; V: TRBV7-9; CDR3: CASGLEVGEQYF
J: TRBJ2-3; V: TRBV4-2; CDR3: CASSQDIYRGTSGFESGDTQYF
J: TRBJ1-6; V: TRBV12-3/TRBV12-4; CDR3: CASSLVGGHSNSPLHF
J: TRBJ2-6; V: TRBV7-2; CDR3: CASSLTSGANVLTF
J: TRBJ2-3; V: TRBV11-3; CDR3: CASSWTGGTDTQYF
J: TRBJ1-1; V: TRBV11-2; CDR3: CASSFGGRGAFF
J: TRBJ1-5; V: TRBV12-5; CDR3: CASGLVADGQAYSNQPQHF
J: TRBJ2-4; V: TRBV3-1; CDR3: CASSQSQGAKNIQYF
J: TRBJ2-2; V: TRBV12-3/TRBV12-4; CDR3: CASSLGTSGSGELFF
J: TRBJ1-6; V: TRBV3-1; CDR3: CASSRTGENSPLHF
J: TRBJ2-3; V: TRBV20-1; CDR3: CSAREGTYYTDTQYF
J: TRBJ2-7; V: TRBV10-1; CDR3: CASRGQGGEQYF
J: TRBJ2-1; V: TRBV2; CDR3: CASSEAGGSYNEQFF
J: TRBJ2-2; V: TRBV3-1; CDR3: CASSPLAGANTGELFF
J: TRBJ2-7; V: TRBV6-5; CDR3: CASSRSGRFSYEQYF
J: TRBJ2-3; V: TRBV6-4; CDR3: CASSDSSVSTDTQYF
J: TRBJ2-3; V: TRBV7-2; CDR3: CASSPGLAGGLNTQYF
J: TRBJ2-1; V: TRBV7-8; CDR3: CASSLEPNNEQFF
J: TRBJ2-1; V: TRBV12-3/TRBV12-4; CDR3: CASSTDYNEQFF
J: TRBJ2-3; V: TRBV29-1; CDR3: CSVVGGQGNPDTQYF
J: TRBJ1-6; V: TRBV28; CDR3: CASSSGQGAGSSPLHF
J: TRBJ1-6; V: TRBV20-1; CDR3: CSARTADSPLHF
J: TRBJ2-2; V: TRBV10-3; CDR3: CAIRGTSGRGTGELFF
J: TRBJ1-2; V: TRBV5-4; CDR3: CASRQDLANYGYTF